These 23 T cell receptor beta chains were sequenced from one sample in a study of OX40 agonist ivuxolimab in advanced cancers. Repertoires were generated with immunoSEQ multiplex PCR, while TCRdb's copy carries only in-frame clones and drops some. The sample consists of 60,000 to 80,000 clones, about four fifths of them appearing once. The material was CD4+ or CD8+ T cells sorted from blood, obtained in a trial of the OX40 agonist ivuxolimab. Source of these receptors: an adult with an advanced solid tumor such as melanoma, head and neck, liver or kidney cancer.

DNA of the CDR3: TGTGCCACCAGCAGGAAAGGACAGGGTTACGAGCAGTACTTC. It encodes CATSRKGQGYEQYF. The chain combines TRBV15 with TRBJ2-7; 8 bases map to TRBD1. The CDR3 sequence is 14 residues long. CDR1 LNHNV and CDR2 YYDKDF come from the germline V gene (reference sequence). V lost 3 bases, J lost 4 bases, and 5 bases stayed unmatched.

The chain joins TRBV11-1 to TRBJ2-3, with D possibly matching TRBD2 (6 bases). V gave up 5 bases and J gave up 6 bases, with 12 bases separating them. Germline V lookup: CDR1 SGHAT, CDR2 FQDESV (reference sequence). The CDR3 is 13 residues long. CDR3 residues: CASSRPGVDTQYF. The CDR3 DNA reads TGTGCCAGCAGCCGACCGGGGGTGGATACGCAGTATTTT.

This chain links TRBV4-3 with TRBJ2-1; 9 bases agree with TRBD2. The trim removed 4 bases at V and 4 bases at J, leaving 20 bases unmatched. CDR1 and CDR2 (germline): LGHNA, YSLEER. The CDR3 has 20 amino acids. The CDR3 loop reads CASSRERAFSGGTRYNEQFF. In nucleotides, the CDR3 is TGCGCCAGCAGCCGAGAGAGGGCGTTTAGCGGGGGAACCCGTTACAATGAGCAGTTCTTC.

This rearrangement joins TRBV7-3 to TRBJ2-2; perhaps TRBD1 as D (5 bases). From germline, CDR1 is SGHTA and CDR2 FQGTGA. Trimming left V 2 bases short and J 6 bases short, with 10 bases between. The CDR3 is 14 residues long. CDR3 nucleotide sequence: TGTGCCAGCAGCTTATATCAGGGCCCCGGGGAGCTGTTTTTT. The encoded protein is CASSLYQGPGELFF. The whole variable domain, remainder taken from reference TRBV7-3 and TRBJ2-2, is GAGVSQTPSNKVTEKGKYVELRCDPISGHTALYWYRQSLGQGPEFLIYFQGTGAADDSGLPNDRFFAVRPEGSVSTLKIQRTERGDSAVYLCASSLYQGPGELFFGEGSRLTVL.

This sequence joins TRBV2 and TRBJ1-6, with TRBD1 matching over 8 bases. The CDR3 is made up of 15 amino acids. V shed 4 bases and J 7 bases; nucleotides not matched to a gene: 6. Germline V CDR1 and CDR2: SNHLY, FYNNEI. The CDR3 DNA is TGTGCCAGCAGTGGAGGGACAGGTATGAATTCACCCCTCCACTTT. The encoded protein is CASSGGTGMNSPLHF.

This chain joins TRBV5-1 and TRBJ2-7, with TRBD1 matching 11 bases. This CDR3 is built from 15 residues. Germline-derived CDR1 and CDR2 are SGHRS and YFSETQ. Trimming removed 3 bases from V and 2 bases from J; junction bases left unmatched: 4. The CDR3 DNA reads TGCGCCAGCAGCTCGGGGACAGGGGGGACCTACGAGCAGTACTTC. Translation gives CASSSGTGGTYEQYF. Combining the CDR3 with reference TRBV5-1 and TRBJ2-7 gives the whole variable domain KAGVTQTPRYLIKTRGQQVTLSCSPISGHRSVSWYQQTPGQGLQFLFEYFSETQRNKGNFPGRFSGRQFSNSRSEMNVSTLELGDSALYLCASSSGTGGTYEQYFGPGTRLTVT.

The V and J genes are TRBV13 and TRBJ1-2, with 9 positions matching TRBD1. The CDR3 extends over 15 amino acids. Germline loops: CDR1 PRHDT, CDR2 FYEKMQ (reference sequence). V was clipped by 0 bases and J by 1 base; unmatched bases: 0. The CDR3 sequence: CASSLGDRGNYGYTF. CDR3 bases: TGTGCCAGCAGCTTAGGGGACAGGGGTAACTATGGCTACACCTTC.

The chain combines TRBV6-1 with TRBJ1-5; D gene uncertain. V was cut by 4 bases and J by 8 bases, with 18 bases left in between. Looked up from germline, CDR1 is MNHNS and CDR2 is SASEGT. CDR3 length: 15 residues. CDR3 nucleotide sequence: TGTGCCAGCAGTGTCGGCAGGTTAAAGGTGGAGCCCCAGCATTTT. Residues: CASSVGRLKVEPQHF.

This sequence joins TRBV27 and TRBJ1-4; 8 bases match TRBD1. The J segment lost 2 bases and the V segment lost 5 bases, leaving 7 bases of the junction unmatched. The CDR3 is 16 residues long. CDR1 and CDR2 (germline): MNHEY, SMNVEV (reference sequence). CDR3 coding DNA: TGTGCCAGCAGTCCGGGACAGGTCCCTACTAATGAAAAACTGTTTTTT. Translating it yields CASSPGQVPTNEKLFF.

The chain couples TRBV7-2 to TRBJ1-1, with D uncertain. Germline loops: CDR1 SGHTA, CDR2 FQGNSA. The CDR3 has 15 amino acids. V was pared by 0 bases and J by 1 base, with 9 bases between. The CDR3 spells CASSLAPRGNTEAFF. The CDR3 DNA is TGTGCCAGCAGCTTAGCCCCCCGCGGGAACACTGAAGCTTTCTTT.

The genes are TRBV4-1 and TRBJ1-5; no definite D call. Germline assignment: CDR1 MGHRA and CDR2 YSYEKL. The CDR3 covers 16 residues. V was clipped by 4 bases and J by 1 base, with 14 bases between them. The CDR3 is CASSREGLVSNQPQHF. In DNA form, the CDR3 reads TGCGCCAGCAGCCGGGAAGGGTTGGTAAGCAATCAGCCCCAGCATTTT.

The chain employs TRBV7-8 and TRBJ1-6, with D perhaps matching TRBD1 (6 bases). Germline lookup yields CDR1 SGHVS and CDR2 FQNEAQ. With 5 bases removed from V and 6 bases from J, the gap between germline ends came to 14 bases. The length of the CDR3 is 15 residues. CDR3 sequence (DNA): TGTGCCAGCAGCCAAAGGACAGATCCTAATTCACCCCTCCACTTT. This gives the protein CASSQRTDPNSPLHF.

By share, this clone ranks as medium-sized. The chain uses TRBV28 and TRBJ1-2, with 10 bases fitting TRBD1. Losses at the gene ends were 6 bases for V and 5 bases for J; bases not matched to a gene: 6. The CDR3 totals 14 residues. Per germline, CDR1 MDHEN and CDR2 SYDVKM. CDR3 protein: CASRGVGQGYGYTF. CDR3 in DNA: TGTGCCAGCAGAGGGGTGGGACAGGGGTATGGCTACACCTTC.

The V call is TRBV27, the J call TRBJ1-2; tentative D call: TRBD1 (6 bases). There are 14 residues in the CDR3. V gave up 6 bases and J gave up 4 bases, with 15 bases separating them. Germline values: CDR1 MNHEY, CDR2 SMNVEV (reference sequence). Here the CDR3 DNA reads TGTGCCAGCAGACCCGGGACAAATGCCTATGGCTACACCTTC. The encoded protein is CASRPGTNAYGYTF.

The rearrangement uses TRBV5-6 and TRBJ2-5, with a possible D match to TRBD1 (5 bases). Germline-derived CDR1 and CDR2 are SGHDT and YYEEEE. Trimming shortened V by 7 bases and J by 5 bases, and 15 bases separated the two germline ends. The CDR3 is 13 residues long. Written as DNA, the CDR3 is TGTGCCAGCTTTACGGGCAGGGCGGAGACCCAGTACTTC. Translated: CASFTGRAETQYF.

The chain employs TRBV19 and TRBJ1-2; D is possibly TRBD1 (6 bases). The germline V gene encodes CDR1 LNHDA and CDR2 SQIVND (reference sequence). V lost 5 bases and J 8 bases, leaving 15 bases between the germline ends. The CDR3 sequence is 13 residues long. The CDR3 spells CASSYGGAEGYTF. The DNA of the CDR3 is TGTGCCAGTAGTTACGGGGGCGCTGAGGGCTACACCTTC.

V usage is TRBV7-9 and J usage is TRBJ1-4; no firm D call. CDR1 and CDR2 from the germline V gene are SEHNR and FQNEAQ (reference sequence). This CDR3 spans 12 amino acids. Trimming left V 3 bases short and J 5 bases short, with 4 bases between. As DNA, the CDR3 is TGTGCCAGCAGCTTTCAGAATGAAAAACTGTTTTTT. Encoded protein: CASSFQNEKLFF.

For the CDR3, the DNA is TGCGCCAGCAGCCCACCCCAAAGACAGGGAGGGAATGAGCAGTTCTTC. Translation gives CASSPPQRQGGNEQFF. The chain carries TRBV5-1 and TRBJ2-1, with D perhaps matching TRBD1 or TRBD2 (7 bases each). Trimming removed 4 bases from V and 7 bases from J, with 21 bases in between. CDR3 length: 16 amino acids. CDR1 is SGHRS and CDR2 is YFSETQ in the germline V gene. The complete variable domain, with remaining parts taken from reference TRBV5-1 and TRBJ2-1, reads KAGVTQTPRYLIKTRGQQVTLSCSPISGHRSVSWYQQTPGQGLQFLFEYFSETQRNKGNFPGRFSGRQFSNSRSEMNVSTLELGDSALYLCASSPPQRQGGNEQFFGPGTRLTVL.

The rearrangement links TRBV5-6 to TRBJ2-1, with TRBD2 identical over 7 bases. V shed 4 bases, J shed 11 bases, and the junction held 21 bases outside the gene matches. The CDR3 is 17 residues long. From germline, CDR1 is SGHDT and CDR2 YYEEEE. The CDR3: CASSPPLGLAAGRKQFF. The CDR3 DNA is TGTGCCAGCAGCCCCCCCCTGGGGCTAGCGGCGGGACGTAAGCAGTTCTTC.

This rearrangement joins TRBV5-1 to TRBJ2-3, with TRBD1 as a possible D gene (5 bases). Germline CDR1 is SGHRS and CDR2 is YFSETQ. The V gene lost 4 bases and the J gene lost 5 bases, with 17 bases spanning the gap. This CDR3 region has 15 residues. The DNA for the CDR3 is TGCGCCAGCAGCCCTTTGCCGAGAAGGGGAGATACGCAGTATTTT. Encoded protein: CASSPLPRRGDTQYF.

This clone occurred a few times. The chain links TRBV30 to TRBJ2-7; TRBD2 matches 11 bases. After removal of 5 bases from V and 1 base from J, the junction contained 4 bases not matched to a gene. The CDR3 runs to 14 residues. Germline CDR1 GTSNPN, CDR2 SVGIG (reference sequence). CDR3 residues: CAWLLAGESYEQYF. Here the CDR3 DNA reads TGTGCCTGGTTACTAGCGGGGGAGTCCTACGAGCAGTACTTC.

The chain combines TRBV10-3 with TRBJ1-1; 7 nucleotides align to TRBD1. V shed 7 bases, J shed 6 bases, and the junction held 17 bases outside the gene matches. This CDR3 contains 16 residues. CDR1 is ENHRY, CDR2 SYGVKD, per germline. The CDR3 nucleotides are TGTGCCATCACCGATGTGGCAGGGGGTAGTAGGGCTGAAGCTTTCTTT. Translated, it gives CAITDVAGGSRAEAFF.

V usage is TRBV7-9 and J usage is TRBJ1-4, with TRBD1 identical over 11 bases. The CDR3 is made up of 15 amino acids. Germline V gene sequence: CDR1 SEHNR, CDR2 FQNEAQ (reference sequence). The V and J ends lost 5 bases and 6 bases, in that order; junction bases with no gene match: 5. The CDR3 sequence is CASSQDRGPDEKLFF. The CDR3 DNA reads as TGTGCCAGCAGCCAGGACAGGGGGCCTGATGAAAAACTGTTTTTT.